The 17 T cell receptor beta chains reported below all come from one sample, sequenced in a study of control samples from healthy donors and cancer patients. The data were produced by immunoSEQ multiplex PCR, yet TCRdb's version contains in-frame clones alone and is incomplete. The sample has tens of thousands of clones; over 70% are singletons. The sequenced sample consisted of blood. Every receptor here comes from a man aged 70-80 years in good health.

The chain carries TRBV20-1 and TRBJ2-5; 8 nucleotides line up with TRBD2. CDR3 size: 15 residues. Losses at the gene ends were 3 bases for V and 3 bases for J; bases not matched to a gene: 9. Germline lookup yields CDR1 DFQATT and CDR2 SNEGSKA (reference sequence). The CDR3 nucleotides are TGCAGTGCTAGTGCCGGACTAGCTCTGAAAGAGACCCAGTACTTC. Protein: CSASAGLALKETQYF.

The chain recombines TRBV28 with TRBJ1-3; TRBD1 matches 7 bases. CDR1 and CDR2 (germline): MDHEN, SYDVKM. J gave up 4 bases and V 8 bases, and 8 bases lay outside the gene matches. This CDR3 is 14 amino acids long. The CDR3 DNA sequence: TGTGCCAGCTACACTCCGGGACAGGGAAACACCATATATTTT. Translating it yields CASYTPGQGNTIYF. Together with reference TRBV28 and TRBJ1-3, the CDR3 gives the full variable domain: DVKVTQSSRYLVKRTGEKVFLECVQDMDHENMFWYRQDPGLGLRLIYFSYDVKMKEKGDIPEGYSVSREKKERFSLILESASTNQTSMYLCASYTPGQGNTIYFGEGSWLTVV.

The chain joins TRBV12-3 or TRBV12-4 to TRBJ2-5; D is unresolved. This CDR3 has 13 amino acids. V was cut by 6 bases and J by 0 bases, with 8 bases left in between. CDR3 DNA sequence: TGTGCCAGCAGGTTTCAGGACCAAGAGACCCAGTACTTC. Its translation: CASRFQDQETQYF.

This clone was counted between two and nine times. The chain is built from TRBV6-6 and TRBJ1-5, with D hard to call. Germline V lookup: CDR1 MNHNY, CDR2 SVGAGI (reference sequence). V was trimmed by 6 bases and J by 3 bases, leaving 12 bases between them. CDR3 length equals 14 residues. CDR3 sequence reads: CASSPTVTNQPQHF. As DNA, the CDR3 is TGTGCCAGCAGCCCCACAGTAACCAATCAGCCCCAGCATTTT.

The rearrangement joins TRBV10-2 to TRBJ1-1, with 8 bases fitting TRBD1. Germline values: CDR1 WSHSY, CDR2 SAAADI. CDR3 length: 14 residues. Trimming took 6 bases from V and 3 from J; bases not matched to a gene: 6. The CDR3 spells CASSRTGGDTEAFF. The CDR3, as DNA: TGCGCCAGCAGCCGTACAGGGGGAGACACTGAAGCTTTCTTT.

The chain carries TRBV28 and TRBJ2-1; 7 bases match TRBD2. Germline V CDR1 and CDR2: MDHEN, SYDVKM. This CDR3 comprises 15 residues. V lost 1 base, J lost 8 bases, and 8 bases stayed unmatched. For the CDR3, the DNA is TGTGCCAGCAGTTTATTCGGCCAGGGAGGGGATGAGCAGTTCTTC. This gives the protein CASSLFGQGGDEQFF.

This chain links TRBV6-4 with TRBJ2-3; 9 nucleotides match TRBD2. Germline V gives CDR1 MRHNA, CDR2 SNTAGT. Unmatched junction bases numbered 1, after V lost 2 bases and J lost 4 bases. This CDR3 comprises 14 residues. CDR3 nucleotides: TGTGCCAGCAGTGACGGCGGGGGGGCAGATACGCAGTATTTT. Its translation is CASSDGGGADTQYF.

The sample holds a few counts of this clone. CDR3 region: CASSLAGGGEQYF. CDR3 coding DNA: TGTGCCAGCAGCTTAGCGGGAGGGGGAGAGCAGTACTTC. This sequence joins TRBV11-2 and TRBJ2-7, with 8 bases identical to TRBD2. The V gene end was trimmed by 1 base and the J gene end by 7 bases; junction bases not matched to a gene: 3. This CDR3 contains 13 residues. Germline CDR1 SGHAT, CDR2 FQNNGV.

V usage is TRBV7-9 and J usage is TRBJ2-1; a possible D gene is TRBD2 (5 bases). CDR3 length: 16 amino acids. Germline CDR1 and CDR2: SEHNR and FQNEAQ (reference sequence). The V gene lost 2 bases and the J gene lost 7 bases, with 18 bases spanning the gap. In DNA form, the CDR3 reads TGTGCCAGCAGCTTATTAAGGGAGCGGAATCGAAATGAGCAGTTCTTC. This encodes CASSLLRERNRNEQFF.

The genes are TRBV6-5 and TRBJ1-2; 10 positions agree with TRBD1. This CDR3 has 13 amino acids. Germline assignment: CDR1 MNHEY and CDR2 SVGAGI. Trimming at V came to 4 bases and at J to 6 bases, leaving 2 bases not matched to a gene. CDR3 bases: TGTGCCAGCAGTTTTGACAGGGGGCATGGCTACACCTTC. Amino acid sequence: CASSFDRGHGYTF.

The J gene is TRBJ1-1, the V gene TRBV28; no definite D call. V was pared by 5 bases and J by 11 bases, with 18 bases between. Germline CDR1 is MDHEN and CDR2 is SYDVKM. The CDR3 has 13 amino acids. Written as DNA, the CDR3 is TGTGCCAGCAGTCCCCCCAGGCTGCTGACTGCTTTCTTT. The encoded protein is CASSPPRLLTAFF.

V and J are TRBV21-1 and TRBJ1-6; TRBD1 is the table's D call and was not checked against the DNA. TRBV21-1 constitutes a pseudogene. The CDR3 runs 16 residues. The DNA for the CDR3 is TGTGCCAGCAGCGAACAGGGGAGCTCCTATAATTCACCCCTCCACTTT. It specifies CASSEQGSSYNSPLHF.

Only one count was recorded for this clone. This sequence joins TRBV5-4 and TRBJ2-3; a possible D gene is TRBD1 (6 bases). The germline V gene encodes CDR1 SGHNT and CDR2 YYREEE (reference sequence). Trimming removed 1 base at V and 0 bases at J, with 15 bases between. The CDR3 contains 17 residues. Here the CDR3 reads CASSLSLTGLSTDTQYF. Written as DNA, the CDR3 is TGTGCCAGCAGCTTGTCCCTAACAGGGTTAAGCACAGATACGCAGTATTTT.

CDR3 DNA sequence: TGCGCCAGCAGCTTAAGGACGGGCGCCGATTCACCCCTCCACTTT. Residues: CASSLRTGADSPLHF. The chain links TRBV5-1 to TRBJ1-6, with D unclear. This CDR3 region has 15 residues. With 2 bases removed from V and 8 bases from J, the gap between germline ends came to 14 bases. Germline V gives CDR1 SGHRS, CDR2 YFSETQ.

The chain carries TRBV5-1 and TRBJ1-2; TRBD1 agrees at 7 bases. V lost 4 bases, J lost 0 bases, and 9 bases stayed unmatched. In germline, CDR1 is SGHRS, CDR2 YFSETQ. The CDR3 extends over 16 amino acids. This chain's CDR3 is CASSPEGQPANYGYTF. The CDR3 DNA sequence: TGCGCCAGCAGCCCCGAGGGACAGCCAGCTAACTATGGCTACACCTTC.

CDR3 nucleotides: TGTGCCACCAGTGACCAGGGACTAGCGGGACCCAATGAGCAGTTCTTC. The encoded protein is CATSDQGLAGPNEQFF. V usage is TRBV24-1 and J usage is TRBJ2-1; 13 bases line up with TRBD2. This CDR3 is 16 amino acids long. Losses at the gene ends were 4 bases for V and 6 bases for J; bases not matched to a gene: 5. The germline V gene encodes CDR1 KGHDR and CDR2 SFDVKD.

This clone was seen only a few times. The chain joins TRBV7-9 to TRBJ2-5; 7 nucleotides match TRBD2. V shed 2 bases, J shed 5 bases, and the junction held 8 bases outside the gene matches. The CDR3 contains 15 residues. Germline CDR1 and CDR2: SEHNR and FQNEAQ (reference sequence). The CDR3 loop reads CASSLPRGVGETQYF. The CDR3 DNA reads TGTGCCAGCAGCTTACCCCGGGGGGTCGGGGAGACCCAGTACTTC.